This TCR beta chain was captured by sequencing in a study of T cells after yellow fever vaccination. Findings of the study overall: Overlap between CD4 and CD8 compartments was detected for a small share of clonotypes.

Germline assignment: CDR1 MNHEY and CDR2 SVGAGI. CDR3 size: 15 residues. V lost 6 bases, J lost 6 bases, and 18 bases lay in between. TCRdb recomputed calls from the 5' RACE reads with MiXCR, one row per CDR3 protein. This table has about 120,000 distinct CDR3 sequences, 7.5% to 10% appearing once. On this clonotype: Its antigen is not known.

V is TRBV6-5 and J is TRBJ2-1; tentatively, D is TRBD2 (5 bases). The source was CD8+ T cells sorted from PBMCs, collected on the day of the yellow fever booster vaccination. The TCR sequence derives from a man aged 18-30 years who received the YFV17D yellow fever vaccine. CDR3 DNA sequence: TGTGCCAGCAGCCACCGGGCGGGCCTCGGCAATGAGCAGTTCTTC. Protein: CASSHRAGLGNEQFF.